This TCR beta chain was obtained from a study of brain T cells in children with intractable seizures. Points from the study as a whole: Clones missing pre-surgery may reflect undersampling of that blood sample.

The assay was immunoSEQ multiplex PCR, and TCRdb's table has in-frame clones only and misses some. The table lists about 76,000 clones, approximately 94% of them singletons, with roughly 1.4% in the top ten. About this clone itself: Its specificity is unknown.

Trimming shortened V by 0 bases and J by 0 bases, and 10 bases separated the two germline ends. The CDR3 is 15 amino acids. Germline CDR1 reads SGDLS; CDR2 reads YYNGEE. Surgery cases with the highest brain T cell transcript signatures were chosen for sequencing. At least one anti-epileptic drug was given before surgery. The sample was peripheral blood, taken at surgery. The clonotype originates from a boy under three years old with tuberous sclerosis and intractable seizures. The chain carries TRBV9 and TRBJ2-7, with D perhaps TRBD1 (5 bases). The CDR3 region is CASSVGTQYSYEQYF. The CDR3 DNA is TGTGCCAGCAGCGTAGGGACACAATACTCCTACGAGCAGTACTTC.